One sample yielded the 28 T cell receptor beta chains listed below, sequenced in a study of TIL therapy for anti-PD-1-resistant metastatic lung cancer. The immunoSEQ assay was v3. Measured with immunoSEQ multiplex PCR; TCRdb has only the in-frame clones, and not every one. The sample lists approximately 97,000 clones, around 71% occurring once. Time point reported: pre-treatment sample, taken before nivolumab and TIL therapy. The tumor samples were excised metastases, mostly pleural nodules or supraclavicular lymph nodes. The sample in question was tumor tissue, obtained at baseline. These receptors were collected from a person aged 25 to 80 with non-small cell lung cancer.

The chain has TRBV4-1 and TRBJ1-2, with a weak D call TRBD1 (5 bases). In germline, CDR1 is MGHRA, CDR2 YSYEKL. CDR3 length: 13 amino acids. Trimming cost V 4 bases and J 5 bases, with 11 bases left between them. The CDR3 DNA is TGCGCCAGCAGCCTTGGCGAGGGGTATGGCTACACCTTC. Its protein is CASSLGEGYGYTF.

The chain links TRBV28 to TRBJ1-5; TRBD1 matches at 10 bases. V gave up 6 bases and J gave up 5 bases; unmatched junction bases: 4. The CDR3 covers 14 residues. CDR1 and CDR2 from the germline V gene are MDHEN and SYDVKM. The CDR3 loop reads CASRGQGRDQPQHF. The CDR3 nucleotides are TGTGCCAGCAGGGGACAGGGGCGGGATCAGCCCCAGCATTTT.

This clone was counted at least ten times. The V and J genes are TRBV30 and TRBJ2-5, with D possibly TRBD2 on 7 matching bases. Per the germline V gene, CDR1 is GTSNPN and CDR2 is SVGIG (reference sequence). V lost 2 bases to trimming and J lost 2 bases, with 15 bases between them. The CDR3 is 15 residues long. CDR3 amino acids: CAWSFTGGLQETQYF. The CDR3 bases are TGTGCCTGGAGTTTCACGGGGGGCCTACAAGAGACCCAGTACTTC.

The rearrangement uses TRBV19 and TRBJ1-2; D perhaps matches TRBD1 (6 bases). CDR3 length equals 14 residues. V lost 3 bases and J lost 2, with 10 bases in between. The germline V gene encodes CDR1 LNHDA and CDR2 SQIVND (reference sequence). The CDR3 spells CASSIGQGNYGYTF. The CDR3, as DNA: TGTGCCAGTAGTATCGGGCAGGGGAACTATGGCTACACCTTC. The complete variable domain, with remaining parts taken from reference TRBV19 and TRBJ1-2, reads DGGITQSPKYLFRKEGQNVTLSCEQNLNHDAMYWYRQDPGQGLRLIYYSQIVNDFQKGDIAEGYSVSREKKESFPLTVTSAQKNPTAFYLCASSIGQGNYGYTFGSGTRLTVV.

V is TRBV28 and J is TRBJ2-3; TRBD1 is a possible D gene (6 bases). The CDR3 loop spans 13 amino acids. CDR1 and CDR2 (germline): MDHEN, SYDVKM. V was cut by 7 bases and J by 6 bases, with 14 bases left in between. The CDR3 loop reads CASTVQGSDTQYF. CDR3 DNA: TGTGCCAGCACCGTTCAGGGGTCCGATACGCAGTATTTT.

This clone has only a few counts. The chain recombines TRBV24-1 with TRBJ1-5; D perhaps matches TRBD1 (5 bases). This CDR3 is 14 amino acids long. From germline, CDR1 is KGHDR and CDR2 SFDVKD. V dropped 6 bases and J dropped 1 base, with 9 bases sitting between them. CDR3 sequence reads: CATSQGSSNQPQHF. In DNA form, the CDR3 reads TGTGCCACCAGTCAGGGCAGCAGCAATCAGCCCCAGCATTTT.

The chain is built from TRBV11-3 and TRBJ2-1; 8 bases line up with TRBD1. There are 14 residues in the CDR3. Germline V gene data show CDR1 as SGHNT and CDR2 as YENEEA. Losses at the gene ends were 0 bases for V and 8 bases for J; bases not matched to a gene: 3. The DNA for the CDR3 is TGTGCCAGCAGCTTAGATAGACAGGGGCATGAGCAGTTCTTC. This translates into CASSLDRQGHEQFF.

The CDR3 DNA reads TGTGCCACCAGCAGAGATCCGAACACCGGGGAGCTGTTTTTT. Translating gives CATSRDPNTGELFF. This chain uses TRBV15 with TRBJ2-2; D unclear. Trimming took 0 bases from V and 0 from J, leaving 2 bases between them. CDR3 size: 14 residues. Germline CDR1 reads LNHNV; CDR2 reads YYDKDF (reference sequence).

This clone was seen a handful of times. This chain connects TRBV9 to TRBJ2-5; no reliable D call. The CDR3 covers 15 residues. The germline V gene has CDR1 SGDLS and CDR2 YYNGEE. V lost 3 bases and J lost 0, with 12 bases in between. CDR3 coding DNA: TGTGCCAGCAGCGCCCACGGAGTCGACCAAGAGACCCAGTACTTC. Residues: CASSAHGVDQETQYF.

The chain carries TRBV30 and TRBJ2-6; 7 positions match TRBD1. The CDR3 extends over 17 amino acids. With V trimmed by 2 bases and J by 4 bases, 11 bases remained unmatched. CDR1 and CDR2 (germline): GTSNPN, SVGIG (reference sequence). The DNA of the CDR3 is TGTGCCTGGAGTACGCCGGGACAGTATTGGGGGGCCAACGTCCTGACTTTC. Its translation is CAWSTPGQYWGANVLTF. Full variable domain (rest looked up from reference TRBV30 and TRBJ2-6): SQTIHQWPATLVQPVGSPLSLECTVEGTSNPNLYWYRQAAGRGLQLLFYSVGIGQISSEVPQNLSASRPQDRQFILSSKKLLLSDSGFYLCAWSTPGQYWGANVLTFGAGSRLTVL.

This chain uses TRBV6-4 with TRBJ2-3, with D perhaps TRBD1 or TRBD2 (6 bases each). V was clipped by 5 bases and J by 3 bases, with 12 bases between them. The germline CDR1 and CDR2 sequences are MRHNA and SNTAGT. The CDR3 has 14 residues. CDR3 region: CASSQRGTTDTQYF. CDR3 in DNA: TGTGCCAGCAGTCAAAGGGGGACTACAGATACGCAGTATTTT.

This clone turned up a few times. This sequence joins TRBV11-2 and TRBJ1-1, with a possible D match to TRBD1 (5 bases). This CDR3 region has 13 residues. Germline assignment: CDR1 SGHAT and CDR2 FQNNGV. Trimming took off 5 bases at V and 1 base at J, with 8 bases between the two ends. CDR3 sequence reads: CASSPGQNTEAFF. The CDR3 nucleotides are TGTGCCAGCAGCCCCGGACAGAACACTGAAGCTTTCTTT.

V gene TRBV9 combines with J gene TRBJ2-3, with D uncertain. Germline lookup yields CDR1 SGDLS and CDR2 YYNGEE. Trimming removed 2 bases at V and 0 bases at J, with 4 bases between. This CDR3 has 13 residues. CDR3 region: CASSVTSTDTQYF. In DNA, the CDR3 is TGTGCCAGCAGCGTGACCAGCACAGATACGCAGTATTTT. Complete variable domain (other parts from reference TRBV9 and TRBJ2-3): DSGVTQTPKHLITATGQRVTLRCSPRSGDLSVYWYQQSLDQGLQFLIQYYNGEERAKGNILERFSAQQFPDLHSELNLSSLELGDSALYFCASSVTSTDTQYFGPGTRLTVL.

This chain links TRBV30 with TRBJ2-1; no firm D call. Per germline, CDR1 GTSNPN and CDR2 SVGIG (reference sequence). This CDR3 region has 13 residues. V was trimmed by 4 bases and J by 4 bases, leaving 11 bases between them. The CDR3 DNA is TGTGCCTGGACTCCTGACCCTTACAATGAGCAGTTCTTC. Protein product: CAWTPDPYNEQFF. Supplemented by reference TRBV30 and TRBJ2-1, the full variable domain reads SQTIHQWPATLVQPVGSPLSLECTVEGTSNPNLYWYRQAAGRGLQLLFYSVGIGQISSEVPQNLSASRPQDRQFILSSKKLLLSDSGFYLCAWTPDPYNEQFFGPGTRLTVL.

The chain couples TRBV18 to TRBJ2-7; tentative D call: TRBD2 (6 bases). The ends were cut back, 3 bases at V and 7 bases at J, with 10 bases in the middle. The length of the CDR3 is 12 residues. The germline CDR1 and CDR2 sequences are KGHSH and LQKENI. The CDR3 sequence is CASSPNSGEQYF. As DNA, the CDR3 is TGTGCCAGCTCACCGAACAGCGGGGAGCAGTACTTC.

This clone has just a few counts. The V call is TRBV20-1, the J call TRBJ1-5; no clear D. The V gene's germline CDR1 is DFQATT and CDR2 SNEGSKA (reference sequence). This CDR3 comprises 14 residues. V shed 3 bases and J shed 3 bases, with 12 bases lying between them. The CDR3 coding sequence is TGCAGTGCTAGTCCCGGGTGGGTCAATCAGCCCCAGCATTTT. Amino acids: CSASPGWVNQPQHF.

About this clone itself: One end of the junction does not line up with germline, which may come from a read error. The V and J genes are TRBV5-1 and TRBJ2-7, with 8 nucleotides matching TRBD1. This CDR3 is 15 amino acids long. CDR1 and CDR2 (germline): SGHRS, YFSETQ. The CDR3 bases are TGCGCCAGCAGCCCGGAGGCCCAGGGGGCATACGGGCAGTACTTC. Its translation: CASSPEAQGAYGQYF. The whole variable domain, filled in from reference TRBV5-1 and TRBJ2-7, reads KAGVTQTPRYLIKTRGQQVTLSCSPISGHRSVSWYQQTPGQGLQFLFEYFSETQRNKGNFPGRFSGRQFSNSRSEMNVSTLELGDSALYLCASSPEAQGAYGQYFGPGTRLTVT.

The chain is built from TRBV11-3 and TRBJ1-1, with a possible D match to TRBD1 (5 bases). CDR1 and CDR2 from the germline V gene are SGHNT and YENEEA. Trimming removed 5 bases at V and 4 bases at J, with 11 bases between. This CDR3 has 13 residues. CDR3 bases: TGTGCCAGCAGCCCCGGGGGTAGCACTGAAGCTTTCTTT. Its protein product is CASSPGGSTEAFF.

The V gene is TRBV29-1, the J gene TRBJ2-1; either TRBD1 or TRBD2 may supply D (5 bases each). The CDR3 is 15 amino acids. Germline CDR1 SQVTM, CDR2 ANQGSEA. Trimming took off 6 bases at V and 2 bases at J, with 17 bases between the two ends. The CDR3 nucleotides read TGCAGCGTCCTCTCCAGGGAGTCTCCCTACAATGAGCAGTTCTTC. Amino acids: CSVLSRESPYNEQFF.

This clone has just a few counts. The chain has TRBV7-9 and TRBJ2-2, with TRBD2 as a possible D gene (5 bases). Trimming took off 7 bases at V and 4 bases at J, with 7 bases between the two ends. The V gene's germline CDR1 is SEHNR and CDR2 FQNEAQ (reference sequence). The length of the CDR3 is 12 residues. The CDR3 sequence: CASNRGTGELFF. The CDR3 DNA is TGTGCCAGCAATCGGGGCACCGGGGAGCTGTTTTTT.

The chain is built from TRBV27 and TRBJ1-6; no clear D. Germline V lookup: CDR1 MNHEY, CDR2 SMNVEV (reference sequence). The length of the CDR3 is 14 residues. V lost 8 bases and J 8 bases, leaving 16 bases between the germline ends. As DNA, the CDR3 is TGTGCCAGCTGTTCGTTACGCCGGGATTCACCCCTCCACTTT. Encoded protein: CASCSLRRDSPLHF.

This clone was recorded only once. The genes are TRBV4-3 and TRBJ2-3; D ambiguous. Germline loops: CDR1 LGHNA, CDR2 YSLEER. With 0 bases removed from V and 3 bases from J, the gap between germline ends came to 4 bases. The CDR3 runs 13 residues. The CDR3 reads CASSQDFTDTQYF. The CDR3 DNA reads TGCGCCAGCAGCCAAGATTTTACAGATACGCAGTATTTT.

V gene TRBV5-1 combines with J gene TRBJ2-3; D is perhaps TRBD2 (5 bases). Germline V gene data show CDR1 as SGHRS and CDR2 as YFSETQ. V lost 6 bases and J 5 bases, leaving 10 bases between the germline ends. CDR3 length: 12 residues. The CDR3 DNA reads TGCGCCAGCATGGAGAGGGTAGATACGCAGTATTTT. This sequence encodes CASMERVDTQYF.

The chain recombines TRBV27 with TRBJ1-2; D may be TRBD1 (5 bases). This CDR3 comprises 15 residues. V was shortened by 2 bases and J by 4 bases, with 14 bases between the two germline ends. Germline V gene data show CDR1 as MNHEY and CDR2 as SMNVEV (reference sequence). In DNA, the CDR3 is TGTGCCAGCAGTTTAGAGAGGCGGGGGGTCTATGGCTACACCTTC. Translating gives CASSLERRGVYGYTF.

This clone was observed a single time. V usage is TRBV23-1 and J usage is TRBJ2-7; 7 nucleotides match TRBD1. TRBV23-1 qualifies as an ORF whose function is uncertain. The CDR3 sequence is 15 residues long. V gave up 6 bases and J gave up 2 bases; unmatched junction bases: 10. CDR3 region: CASRLEQGRPYEQYF. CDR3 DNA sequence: TGCGCCAGCAGACTTGAACAGGGGCGCCCCTACGAGCAGTACTTC.

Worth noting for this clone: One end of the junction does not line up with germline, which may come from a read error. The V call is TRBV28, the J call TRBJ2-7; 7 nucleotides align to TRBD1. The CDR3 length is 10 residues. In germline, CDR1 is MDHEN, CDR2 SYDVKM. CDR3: CASGQDPPNF. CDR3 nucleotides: TGTGCCAGCGGACAGGACCCACCCAACTTC.

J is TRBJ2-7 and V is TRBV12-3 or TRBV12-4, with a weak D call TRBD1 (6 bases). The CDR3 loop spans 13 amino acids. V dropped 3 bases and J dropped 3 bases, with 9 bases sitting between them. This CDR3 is CASSFKGVYEQYF. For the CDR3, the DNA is TGTGCCAGCAGTTTTAAGGGGGTCTACGAGCAGTACTTC.

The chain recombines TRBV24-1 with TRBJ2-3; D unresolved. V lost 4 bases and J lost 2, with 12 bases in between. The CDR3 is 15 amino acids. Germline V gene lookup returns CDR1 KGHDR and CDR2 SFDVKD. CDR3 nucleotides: TGTGCCACCAGTGACCCCAGACGACCCACAGATACGCAGTATTTT. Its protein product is CATSDPRRPTDTQYF.